The sequence of this TCR beta chain was determined in a study of early T cells in non-severe SARS-CoV-2 infection. Many counts were recorded for this clonotype. Germline CDR1 reads SEHNR; CDR2 reads FQNEAQ (reference sequence). V was shortened by 3 bases and J by 5 bases, with 14 bases between the two germline ends. The CDR3 is 14 residues long. TCRdb independently ran MiXCR on the 5' RACE reads; one entry per CDR3 protein. The sample lists roughly 48,000 distinct CDR3 sequences; roughly 5.3% were seen once. Sequenced input: whole blood. The V call is TRBV7-9, the J call TRBJ2-7; a weak D match, TRBD1 (6 bases). The source is an adult who was a healthcare worker with PCR-confirmed SARS-CoV-2 infection or an uninfected control (not recorded which). The CDR3 DNA is TGTGCCAGCAGCTTGCGAACAGGGAGAGACGAGCAGTACTTC. This encodes CASSLRTGRDEQYF. Looking up the rest from reference TRBV7-9 and TRBJ2-7 gives the full variable domain: DTGVSQNPRHKITKRGQNVTFRCDPISEHNRLYWYRQTLGQGPEFLTYFQNEAQLEKSRLLSDRFSAERPKGSFSTLEIQRTEQGDSAMYLCASSLRTGRDEQYFGPGTRLTVT.